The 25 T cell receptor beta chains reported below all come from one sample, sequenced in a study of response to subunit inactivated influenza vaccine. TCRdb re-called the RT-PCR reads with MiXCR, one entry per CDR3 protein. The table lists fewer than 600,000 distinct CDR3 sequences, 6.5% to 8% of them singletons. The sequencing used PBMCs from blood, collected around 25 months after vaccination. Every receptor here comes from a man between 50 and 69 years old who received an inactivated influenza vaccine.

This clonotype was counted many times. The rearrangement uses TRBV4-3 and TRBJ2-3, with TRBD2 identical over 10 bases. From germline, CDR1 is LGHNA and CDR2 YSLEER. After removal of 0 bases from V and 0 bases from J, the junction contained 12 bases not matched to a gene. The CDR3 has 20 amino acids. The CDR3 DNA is TGCGCCAGCAGCCAAGATCTAGCTAGCGGGGGAACCACTAGCACAGATACGCAGTATTTT. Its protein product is CASSQDLASGGTTSTDTQYF.

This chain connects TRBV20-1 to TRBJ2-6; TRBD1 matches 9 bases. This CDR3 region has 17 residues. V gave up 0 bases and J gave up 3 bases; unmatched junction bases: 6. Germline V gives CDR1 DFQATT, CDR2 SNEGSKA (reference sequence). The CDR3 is CSARDRDRVGGANVLTF. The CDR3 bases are TGCAGTGCTAGAGATCGGGACAGGGTCGGTGGGGCCAACGTCCTGACTTTC.

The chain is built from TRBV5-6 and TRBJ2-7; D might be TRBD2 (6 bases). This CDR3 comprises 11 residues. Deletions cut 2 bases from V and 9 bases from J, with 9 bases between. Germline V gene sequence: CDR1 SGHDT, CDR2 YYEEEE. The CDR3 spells CASSLGGPQYF. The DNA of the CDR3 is TGTGCCAGCAGCTTAGGAGGGCCGCAGTACTTC.

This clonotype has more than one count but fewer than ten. CDR3: CSATGIWETQYF. The CDR3 DNA is TGCAGTGCAACAGGGATTTGGGAGACCCAGTACTTC. This chain links TRBV20-1 with TRBJ2-5; possible D gene TRBD1, 6 bases. V was shortened by 6 bases and J by 5 bases, with 13 bases between the two germline ends. Germline V lookup: CDR1 DFQATT, CDR2 SNEGSKA (reference sequence). This CDR3 has 12 amino acids.

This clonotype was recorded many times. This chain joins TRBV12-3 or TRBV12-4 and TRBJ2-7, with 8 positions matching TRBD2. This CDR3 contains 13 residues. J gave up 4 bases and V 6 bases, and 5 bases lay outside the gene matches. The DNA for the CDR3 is TGTGCCAGCAGAGCCGCGGGGGGATACGAGCAGTACTTC. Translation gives CASRAAGGYEQYF.

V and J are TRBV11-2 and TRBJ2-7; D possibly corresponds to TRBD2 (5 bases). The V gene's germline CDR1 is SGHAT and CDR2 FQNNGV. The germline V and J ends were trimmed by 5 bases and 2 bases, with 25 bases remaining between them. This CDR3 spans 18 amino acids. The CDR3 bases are TGTGCCAGCAGCCCATCCCCTAGATTGGGAGCGCATACCTACGAGCAGTACTTC. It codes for CASSPSPRLGAHTYEQYF.

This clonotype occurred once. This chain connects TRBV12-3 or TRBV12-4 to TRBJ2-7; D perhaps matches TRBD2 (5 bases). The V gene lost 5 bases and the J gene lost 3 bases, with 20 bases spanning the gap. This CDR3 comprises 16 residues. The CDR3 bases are TGTGCCAGCAGTCTAAGTCGGCGGGCGGCGCGCTACGAGCAGTACTTC. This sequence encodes CASSLSRRAARYEQYF.

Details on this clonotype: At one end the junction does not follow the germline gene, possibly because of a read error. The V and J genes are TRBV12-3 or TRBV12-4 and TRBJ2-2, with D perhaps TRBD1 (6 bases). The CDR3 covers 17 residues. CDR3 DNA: TGTGCCAGTAGTTGGGGGCCCCGGGACGGAGAAACCGGGGAGCTGTTTTTT. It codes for CASSWGPRDGETGELFF.

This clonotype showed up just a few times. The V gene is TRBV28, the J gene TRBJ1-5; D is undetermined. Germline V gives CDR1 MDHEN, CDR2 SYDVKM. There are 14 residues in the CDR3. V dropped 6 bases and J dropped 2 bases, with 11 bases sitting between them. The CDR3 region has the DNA TGTGCCAGCAGACACCGCAACGGCAATCAGCCCCAGCATTTT. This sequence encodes CASRHRNGNQPQHF.

The CDR3 spells CSANGLAEPRTDTQYF. CDR3 bases: TGCAGTGCCAATGGACTAGCGGAGCCCCGCACAGATACGCAGTATTTT. The chain links TRBV20-1 to TRBJ2-3, with 10 nucleotides matching TRBD2. Germline assignment: CDR1 DFQATT and CDR2 SNEGSKA (reference sequence). The length of the CDR3 is 16 residues. After removal of 6 bases from V and 1 base from J, the junction contained 10 bases not matched to a gene.

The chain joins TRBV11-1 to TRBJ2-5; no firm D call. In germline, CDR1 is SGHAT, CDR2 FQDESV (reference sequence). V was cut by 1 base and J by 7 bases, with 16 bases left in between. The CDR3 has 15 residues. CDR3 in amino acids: CASSLVMERQRTQYF. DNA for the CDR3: TGTGCCAGCAGCTTAGTTATGGAGAGGCAACGGACCCAGTACTTC.

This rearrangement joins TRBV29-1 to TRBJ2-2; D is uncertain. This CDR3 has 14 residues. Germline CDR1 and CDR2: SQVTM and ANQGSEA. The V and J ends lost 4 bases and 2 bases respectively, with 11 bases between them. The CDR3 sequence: CSVGLQTNTGELFF. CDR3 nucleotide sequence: TGCAGCGTTGGGCTACAGACCAACACCGGGGAGCTGTTTTTT.

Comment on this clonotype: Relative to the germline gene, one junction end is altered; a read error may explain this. CDR3: CASRTGGSETLYF. In nucleotides, the CDR3 is TGTGCCAGCAGGACAGGGGGAAGCGAGACCCTGTACTTC. The chain has TRBV6-1 and TRBJ2-5; 9 bases line up with TRBD1. The length of the CDR3 is 13 residues. Looked up from germline, CDR1 is MNHNS and CDR2 is SASEGT.

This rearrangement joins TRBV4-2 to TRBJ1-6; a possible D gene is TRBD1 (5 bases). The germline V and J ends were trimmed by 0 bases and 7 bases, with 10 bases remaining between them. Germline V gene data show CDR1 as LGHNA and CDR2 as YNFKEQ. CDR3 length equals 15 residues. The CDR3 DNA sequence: TGTGCCAGCAGCCAAGAGGGGGGTCGAAATTCACCCCTCCACTTT. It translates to CASSQEGGRNSPLHF.

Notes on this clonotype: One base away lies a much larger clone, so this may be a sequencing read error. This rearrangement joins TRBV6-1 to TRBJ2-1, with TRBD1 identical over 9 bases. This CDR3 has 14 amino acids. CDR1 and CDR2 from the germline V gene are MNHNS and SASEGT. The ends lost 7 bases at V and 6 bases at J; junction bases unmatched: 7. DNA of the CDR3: TGTGCCAGCAACCGGGACAGGGCCTCCAATGAGCAGTTCTTC. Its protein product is CASNRDRASNEQFF.

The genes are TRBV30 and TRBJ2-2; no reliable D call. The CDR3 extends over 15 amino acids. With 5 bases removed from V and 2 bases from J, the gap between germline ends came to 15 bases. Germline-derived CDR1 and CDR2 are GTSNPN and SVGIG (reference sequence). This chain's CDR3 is CAWDLGLGNTGELFF. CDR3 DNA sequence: TGTGCCTGGGACCTCGGGTTGGGTAACACCGGGGAGCTGTTTTTT.

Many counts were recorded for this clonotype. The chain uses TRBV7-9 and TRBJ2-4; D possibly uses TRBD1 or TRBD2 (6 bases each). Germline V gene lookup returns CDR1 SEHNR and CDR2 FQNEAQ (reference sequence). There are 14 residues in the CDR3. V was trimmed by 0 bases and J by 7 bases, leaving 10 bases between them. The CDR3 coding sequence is TGTGCCAGCAGCTTAGCCGGGGGCTGGAACATTCAGTACTTC. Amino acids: CASSLAGGWNIQYF.

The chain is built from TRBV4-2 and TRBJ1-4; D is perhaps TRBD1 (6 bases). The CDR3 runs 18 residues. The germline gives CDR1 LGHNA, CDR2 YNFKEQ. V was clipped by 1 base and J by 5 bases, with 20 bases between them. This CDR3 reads CASSQARDTHKGNEKLFF. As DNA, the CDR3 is TGTGCCAGCAGCCAAGCCCGGGACACCCACAAGGGGAATGAAAAACTGTTTTTT.

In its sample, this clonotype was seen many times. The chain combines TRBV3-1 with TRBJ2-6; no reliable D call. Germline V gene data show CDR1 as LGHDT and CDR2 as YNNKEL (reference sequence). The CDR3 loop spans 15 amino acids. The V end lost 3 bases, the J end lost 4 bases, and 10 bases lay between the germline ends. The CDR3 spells CASSHDLSGANVLTF. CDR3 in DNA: TGTGCCAGCAGCCACGACCTCTCGGGGGCCAACGTCCTGACTTTC.

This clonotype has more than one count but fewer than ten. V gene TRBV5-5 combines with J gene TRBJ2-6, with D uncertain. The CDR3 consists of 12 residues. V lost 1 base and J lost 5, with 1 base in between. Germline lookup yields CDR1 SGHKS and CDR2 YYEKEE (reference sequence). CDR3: CASSLRANVLTF. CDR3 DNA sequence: TGTGCCAGCAGCTTGCGGGCCAACGTCCTGACTTTC.

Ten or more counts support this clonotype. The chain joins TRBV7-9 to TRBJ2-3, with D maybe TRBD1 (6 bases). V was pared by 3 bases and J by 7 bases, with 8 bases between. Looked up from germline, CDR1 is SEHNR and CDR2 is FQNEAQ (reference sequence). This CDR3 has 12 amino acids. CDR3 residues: CASSFTGYTQYF. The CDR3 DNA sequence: TGTGCCAGCAGCTTTACAGGGTATACGCAGTATTTT.

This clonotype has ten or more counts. As DNA, the CDR3 is TGTGCCAGCAGCTTGGGACAGGGAAGGGACGAGCAGTACTTC. Translation: CASSLGQGRDEQYF. The chain links TRBV5-5 to TRBJ2-7, with TRBD1 matching 7 bases. V lost 0 bases, J lost 5 bases, and 5 bases stayed unmatched. CDR3 size: 14 residues. The germline gives CDR1 SGHKS, CDR2 YYEKEE (reference sequence).

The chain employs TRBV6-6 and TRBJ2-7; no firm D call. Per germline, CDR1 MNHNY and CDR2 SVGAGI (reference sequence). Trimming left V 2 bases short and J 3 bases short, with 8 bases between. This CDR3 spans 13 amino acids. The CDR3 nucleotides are TGTGCCAGCAGTTACGGGCTAAACTACGAGCAGTACTTC. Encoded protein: CASSYGLNYEQYF.

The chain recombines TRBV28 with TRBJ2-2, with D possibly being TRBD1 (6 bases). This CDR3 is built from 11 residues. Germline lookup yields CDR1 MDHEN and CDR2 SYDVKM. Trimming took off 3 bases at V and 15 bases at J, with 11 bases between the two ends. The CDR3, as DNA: TGTGCCAGCAGTTTTGGGGGACAAATGTTTTTT. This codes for CASSFGGQMFF.

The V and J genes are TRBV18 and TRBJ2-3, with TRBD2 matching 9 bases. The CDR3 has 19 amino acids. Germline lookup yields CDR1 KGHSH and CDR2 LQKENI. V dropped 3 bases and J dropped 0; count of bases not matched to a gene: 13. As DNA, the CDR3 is TGTGCCAGCTCACCGGCTAGCGGGATACTCCTAACTAGCACAGATACGCAGTATTTT. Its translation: CASSPASGILLTSTDTQYF.